Listed below are T cell receptor beta chains from one sample, sequenced in a study of early T cells in non-severe SARS-CoV-2 infection. TCRdb passed the 5' RACE reads through MiXCR, listing each CDR3 protein once. The sample lists approximately 27,000 distinct CDR3 sequences; approximately 4.2% were seen once. Material for sequencing was whole blood. The receptor set was obtained from an adult who was a healthcare worker with PCR-confirmed SARS-CoV-2 infection or an uninfected control (not recorded which). CDR3s include the opening cysteine and the closing phenylalanine or tryptophan. D genes are given only for firm matches. Some rows have no size entry. The others give once, few or many, or a class for an expanded clone.

clone_size	v_call	d_call	j_call	cdr3_nt	cdr3_aa
many	TRBV19	TRBD1	TRBJ1-5	TGTGCCAGTAGTAAGGACAGGCTCCAGCCCCAGCATTTT	CASSKDRLQPQHF
few	TRBV6-1	.	TRBJ2-1	TGTGCCACCGCTCGGGGAGACAATGAGCAGTTCTTC	CATARGDNEQFF
many	TRBV28	TRBD2	TRBJ2-7	TGTGCCAGCAGTTTAGGTTTTAGCGGGGCGAGCAAGCAGTACTTC	CASSLGFSGASKQYF
many	TRBV20-1	TRBD1	TRBJ2-7	TGCAGTGCTCCAGGGGACAGTCTATACGAGCAGTACTTC	CSAPGDSLYEQYF
.	TRBV6-2/TRBV6-3	.	TRBJ1-1	TGTGCCAGCTTCCCTCGACCGAGCACTGAAGCTTTCTTT	CASFPRPSTEAFF
.	TRBV12-3/TRBV12-4	TRBD2	TRBJ2-5	TGTGCCAGCAGACGGGGACTAGCGGGAGGACAAGAGACCCAGTACTTC	CASRRGLAGGQETQYF
few	TRBV12-3/TRBV12-4	.	TRBJ2-2	TGTGCCAGCAGTTCATGGAGCGGAAACACCGGGGAGCTTTTTTTT	CASSSWSGNTGELFF
few	TRBV20-1	TRBD1	TRBJ2-7	TGCAGTGCTGGACAGGGAGTTTCCTACGAGCAGTACTTC	CSAGQGVSYEQYF
.	TRBV20-1	.	TRBJ2-2	TGCAGTGCTCCTAGGACGACCGGGGAGCTGTTTTTT	CSAPRTTGELFF
many	TRBV27	.	TRBJ2-1	TGTGCCAGCAGTTTCCCTGGATCCCCATACAATGAGCAGTTCTTC	CASSFPGSPYNEQFF
many	TRBV6-2/TRBV6-3	.	TRBJ2-3	TGTGCCGGAAGGACAGGCACAGATACGCAGTATTTT	CAGRTGTDTQYF
few	TRBV12-3/TRBV12-4	TRBD2	TRBJ2-3	TGTGCCAGCAGTTTAGCTAGCGGGAGTTCCGTGGATACGCAGTATTTT	CASSLASGSSVDTQYF
.	TRBV28	.	TRBJ2-4	TGTGCCAGCAGTATCCTCGGCCCCCCCATTCAGTACTTC	CASSILGPPIQYF
many	TRBV11-2	.	TRBJ2-7	TGTGCCAGCAGCTCCCAATACCCCAGAAGCGAGCAGTACTTC	CASSSQYPRSEQYF
many	TRBV20-1	.	TRBJ1-1	TGCAGTGCTAGGGTTTCTAGTGGGGGCATATTGAACACTGAAGCTTTCTTT	CSARVSSGGILNTEAFF
few	TRBV10-1	TRBD1	TRBJ2-1	TGCGCCAGCAGTGAGAGACAGGGGGGGAAGGATGAGCAGTTCTTC	CASSERQGGKDEQFF